A single TCR beta chain is shown here with its context. The J segment lost 6 bases and the V segment lost 11 bases, leaving 9 bases of the junction unmatched. There are 13 residues in the CDR3. Germline V gene data show CDR1 as SGHAT and CDR2 as FQNNGV. The data were obtained in a study of human T cells and chemical hapten exposure. MiXCR, applied by TCRdb to the RACE reads, yields one record per CDR3 protein. The sample has under 200,000 distinct CDR3 sequences; 28% are singletons. Time point denoted: patch test 3, about 24 weeks after DPC sensitization. Treatment given: therapeutic diphenylcyclopropenone sensitization with weekly scalp DPC.

The rearrangement uses TRBV11-2 and TRBJ2-2, with 7 bases lining up with TRBD2. The receptor was derived from a woman aged 18-29 years with alopecia areata. Some clones in this sample may be carry-over from other donors' samples. Sequencing was performed on whole blood, taken in connection with sensitization to the hapten diphenylcyclopropenone (DPC). Here the CDR3 reads CAGGGILPGELFF. The CDR3, as DNA: TGTGCCGGGGGAGGGATTCTACCCGGGGAGCTGTTTTTT.